The 19 T cell receptor beta chains given below trace back to one sample, sequenced in a study of CD8+ T cells in alopecia areata. Treatment meaning: oral pan-JAK inhibitor, 5-10 mg twice daily. RNA, once extracted, was reverse transcribed into cDNA for use as the sequencing template. Method: immunoSEQ multiplex PCR; TCRdb's copy keeps in-frame clones and lacks some. Here the sample spans 150,000 to 200,000 clones, roughly 64% being singletons. This specimen consisted of CD8+ T cells sorted from blood, obtained at week 24, from a patient treated with tofacitinib. The receptors come from a human donor with alopecia areata.

The genes are TRBV4-2 and TRBJ1-2; D not certain. The CDR3 is made up of 15 amino acids. The germline V gene encodes CDR1 LGHNA and CDR2 YNFKEQ. The ends were cut back, 3 bases at V and 3 bases at J, with 14 bases in the middle. The CDR3 DNA is TGTGCCAGCAGCCATTATATAAGGGTCGACTATGGCTACACCTTC. Translated, it gives CASSHYIRVDYGYTF.

The rearrangement uses TRBV29-1 and TRBJ1-6; D is uncertain. Germline V gene data show CDR1 as SQVTM and CDR2 as ANQGSEA. This CDR3 is 16 amino acids long. The germline V and J ends were trimmed by 3 bases and 0 bases, with 12 bases remaining between them. The CDR3: CSVDGVGSSYNSPLHF. The CDR3 bases are TGCAGCGTTGATGGGGTAGGGAGCTCCTATAATTCACCCCTCCACTTT.

The gene calls are TRBV4-1 and TRBJ2-7; D may be TRBD1 (7 bases). CDR1 and CDR2 from the germline V gene are MGHRA and YSYEKL. The CDR3 extends over 18 amino acids. Trimming removed 4 bases from V and 3 bases from J, with 25 bases in between. The CDR3 here is CASSPNRAGGPQNYEQYF. The CDR3 DNA reads as TGCGCCAGCAGCCCGAATCGGGCAGGGGGGCCACAGAACTACGAGCAGTACTTC.

The chain combines TRBV5-6 with TRBJ1-5, with unresolved D. Trimming removed 6 bases at V and 2 bases at J, with 15 bases between. The CDR3 extends over 15 amino acids. CDR1 SGHDT and CDR2 YYEEEE come from the germline V gene. The CDR3, as DNA: TGTGCCAGCACCCCTGGGCAAGTGGGCAATCAGCCCCAGCATTTT. This gives the protein CASTPGQVGNQPQHF.

A remark on this clone: A read error may account for a junction end that differs from germline. The rearrangement links TRBV7-7 to TRBJ2-5; 8 bases fit TRBD1. The germline V gene has CDR1 SSHAT and CDR2 FNYEAQ (reference sequence). The CDR3 sequence is 13 residues long. The CDR3 loop reads CASKAQGEETQYF. CDR3 nucleotide sequence: TGTGCTAGCAAGGCACAGGGGGAAGAGACCCAGTACTTC.

As concerns this clone: This same CDR3 is encoded by further DNA sequences in the sample. The chain carries TRBV7-9 and TRBJ2-1; D is unclear. This CDR3 comprises 12 residues. Germline V gives CDR1 SEHNR, CDR2 FQNEAQ (reference sequence). V shed 1 base and J shed 3 bases, with 1 base lying between them. The DNA of the CDR3 is TGTGCCAGCAGCTTAGGCTACAATGAGCAGTTCTTC. Its translation is CASSLGYNEQFF.

The J gene is TRBJ1-1, the V gene TRBV27; D is unresolved. From germline, CDR1 is MNHEY and CDR2 SMNVEV (reference sequence). The V end was cut by 5 bases, the J end by 6 bases, with 10 bases between. This CDR3 is 12 amino acids long. DNA for the CDR3: TGTGCCAGCAGTCCGGTGGGTGCTGAAGCTTTCTTT. Amino acids: CASSPVGAEAFF.

The rearrangement uses TRBV7-2 and TRBJ1-2; unclear D gene. V dropped 4 bases and J dropped 2 bases, with 11 bases sitting between them. CDR3 size: 14 residues. The germline gives CDR1 SGHTA, CDR2 FQGNSA. CDR3 amino acids: CASSSLDKNYGYTF. DNA for the CDR3: TGTGCCAGCAGCTCCCTTGACAAGAACTATGGCTACACCTTC.

The chain recombines TRBV2 with TRBJ2-3; D remains unclear. The V gene lost 7 bases and the J gene lost 6 bases, with 11 bases spanning the gap. CDR3 length equals 12 residues. Germline CDR1 and CDR2: SNHLY and FYNNEI. The CDR3 nucleotides are TGTGCCAGCACTTCGGCGCTGGATACGCAGTATTTT. Encoded protein: CASTSALDTQYF.

This clone was recorded a few times. The rearrangement links TRBV2 to TRBJ1-1; D ambiguous. The ends were cut back, 0 bases at V and 7 bases at J, with 12 bases in the middle. The CDR3 extends over 14 amino acids. Germline lookup yields CDR1 SNHLY and CDR2 FYNNEI. The CDR3 protein is CASSEAVGTLEAFF. The CDR3 DNA reads TGTGCCAGCAGTGAAGCGGTGGGAACACTTGAAGCTTTCTTT. The full variable domain, with the rest looked up from reference TRBV2 and TRBJ1-1, is EPEVTQTPSHQVTQMGQEVILRCVPISNHLYFYWYRQILGQKVEFLVSFYNNEISEKSEIFDDQFSVERPDGSNFTLKIRSTKLEDSAMYFCASSEAVGTLEAFFGQGTRLTVV.

The rearrangement uses TRBV4-1 and TRBJ1-5; 8 bases line up with TRBD1. The ends lost 0 bases at V and 6 bases at J; junction bases unmatched: 7. This CDR3 spans 16 amino acids. The germline V gene has CDR1 MGHRA and CDR2 YSYEKL. Here the CDR3 reads CASSQEFRGRRQPQHF. For the CDR3, the DNA is TGCGCCAGCAGCCAAGAATTCAGGGGGCGCCGTCAGCCCCAGCATTTT.

V usage is TRBV4-1 and J usage is TRBJ2-3; D unresolved. Per the germline V gene, CDR1 is MGHRA and CDR2 is YSYEKL. CDR3 length: 14 residues. V dropped 3 bases and J dropped 4 bases, with 11 bases sitting between them. The CDR3 is CASSHKPSADTQYF. CDR3 DNA: TGCGCCAGCAGCCATAAGCCTTCGGCAGATACGCAGTATTTT.

This clone was seen a handful of times. V is TRBV7-6 and J is TRBJ2-1, with unresolved D. The V gene's germline CDR1 is SGHVS and CDR2 FNYEAQ. Trimming took 5 bases from V and 7 from J, leaving 18 bases between them. The CDR3 is 15 amino acids. The CDR3 spells CASSLGPRLGNEQFF. For the CDR3, the DNA is TGTGCCAGCAGCCTTGGACCCCGCCTGGGTAATGAGCAGTTCTTC.

This clone was picked up one time. The chain links TRBV27 to TRBJ1-2, with TRBD1 matching 7 bases. Unmatched junction bases numbered 7, after V lost 10 bases and J lost 5 bases. This CDR3 comprises 12 residues. Germline CDR1 MNHEY, CDR2 SMNVEV (reference sequence). The CDR3 DNA reads TGTGCCACCTCCCCGACAGGGTATGGCTACACCTTC. Encoded protein: CATSPTGYGYTF.

This chain uses TRBV7-3 with TRBJ2-1; no clear D gene. Trimming removed 2 bases from V and 0 bases from J, with 8 bases in between. Germline V gives CDR1 SGHTA, CDR2 FQGTGA. The CDR3 consists of 15 residues. The CDR3: CASSLADSSYNEQFF. CDR3 nucleotides: TGTGCCAGCAGCTTAGCCGATAGCTCCTACAATGAGCAGTTCTTC. Using reference TRBV7-3 and TRBJ2-1 for the parts outside the CDR3, the full variable domain is GAGVSQTPSNKVTEKGKYVELRCDPISGHTALYWYRQSLGQGPEFLIYFQGTGAADDSGLPNDRFFAVRPEGSVSTLKIQRTERGDSAVYLCASSLADSSYNEQFFGPGTRLTVL.

The chain combines TRBV7-9 with TRBJ2-5; 12 bases align to TRBD2. The CDR3 loop spans 17 amino acids. Unmatched junction bases numbered 16, after V lost 7 bases and J lost 7 bases. The germline V gene has CDR1 SEHNR and CDR2 FQNEAQ (reference sequence). Here the CDR3 reads CASTPNGGTSGPMTQYF. DNA for the CDR3: TGTGCCAGCACCCCAAACGGCGGGACTAGCGGGCCGATGACCCAGTACTTC.

This clone occurred once. The V and J genes are TRBV6-5 and TRBJ2-1; no definite D call. The germline V and J ends were trimmed by 0 bases and 4 bases, with 4 bases remaining between them. The CDR3 consists of 13 residues. Germline values: CDR1 MNHEY, CDR2 SVGAGI. CDR3 bases: TGTGCCAGCAGTTACTCAGGTTACAATGAGCAGTTCTTC. It is translated as CASSYSGYNEQFF.

This sequence joins TRBV7-3 and TRBJ2-7; D may match TRBD1 or TRBD2 (5 bases each). Germline V gene lookup returns CDR1 SGHTA and CDR2 FQGTGA. V lost 6 bases to trimming and J lost 3 bases, with 21 bases between them. The CDR3 consists of 16 residues. The CDR3 nucleotides read TGTGCCAGCAGTTTAGGACACCGGGACCCCCTCTACGAGCAGTACTTC. Its protein product is CASSLGHRDPLYEQYF.

The CDR3 protein is CASSLVGRTDSPLHF. The DNA of the CDR3 is TGTGCCAGCAGCTTAGTTGGCAGGACGGATTCACCCCTCCACTTT. This rearrangement joins TRBV7-9 to TRBJ1-6; no clear D gene. The germline V gene encodes CDR1 SEHNR and CDR2 FQNEAQ (reference sequence). Trimming stripped 1 base from V and 8 bases from J, with 12 bases between. This CDR3 comprises 15 residues.